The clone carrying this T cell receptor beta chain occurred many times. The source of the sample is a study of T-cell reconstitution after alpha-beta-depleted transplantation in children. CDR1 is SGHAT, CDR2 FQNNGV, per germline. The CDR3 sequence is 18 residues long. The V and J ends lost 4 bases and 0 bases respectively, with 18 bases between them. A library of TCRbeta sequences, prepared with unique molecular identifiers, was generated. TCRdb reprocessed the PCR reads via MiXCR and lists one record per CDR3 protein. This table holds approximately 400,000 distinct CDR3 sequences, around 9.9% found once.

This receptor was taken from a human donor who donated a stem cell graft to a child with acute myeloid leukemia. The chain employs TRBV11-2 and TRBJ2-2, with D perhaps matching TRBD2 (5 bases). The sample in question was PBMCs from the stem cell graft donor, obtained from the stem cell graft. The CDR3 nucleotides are TGTGCCAGCAGCTCTACCCCCAGCGGTCAGGCGAACACCGGGGAGCTGTTTTTT. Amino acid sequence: CASSSTPSGQANTGELFF.